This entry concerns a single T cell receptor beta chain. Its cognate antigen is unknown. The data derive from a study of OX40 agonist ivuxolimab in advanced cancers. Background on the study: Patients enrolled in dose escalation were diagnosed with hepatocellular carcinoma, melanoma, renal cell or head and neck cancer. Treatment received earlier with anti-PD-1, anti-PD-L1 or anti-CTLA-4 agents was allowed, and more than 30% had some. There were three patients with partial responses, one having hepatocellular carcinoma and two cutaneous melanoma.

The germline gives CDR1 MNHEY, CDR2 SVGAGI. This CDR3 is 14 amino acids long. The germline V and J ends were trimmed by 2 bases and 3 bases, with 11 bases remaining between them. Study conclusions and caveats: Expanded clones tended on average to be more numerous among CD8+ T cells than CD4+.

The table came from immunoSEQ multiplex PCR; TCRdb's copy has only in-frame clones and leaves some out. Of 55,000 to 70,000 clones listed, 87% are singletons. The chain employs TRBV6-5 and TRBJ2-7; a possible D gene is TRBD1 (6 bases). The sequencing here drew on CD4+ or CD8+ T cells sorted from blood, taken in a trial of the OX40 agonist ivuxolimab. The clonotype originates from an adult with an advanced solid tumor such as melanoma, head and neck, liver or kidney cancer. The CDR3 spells CASSYRDTYYEQYF. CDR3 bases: TGTGCCAGCAGTTACAGGGACACCTACTACGAGCAGTACTTC.